The table lists the clone carrying this T cell receptor beta chain with a count of one. Its antigen is not identified. CDR1 and CDR2 (germline): SGHTA, FQGNSA. The length of the CDR3 is 15 residues. V lost 0 bases to trimming and J lost 6 bases; unmatched junction nucleotides: 6. This entry comes from a study of OX40 agonist ivuxolimab in advanced cancers. The overall study: One patient with hepatocellular carcinoma and two with cutaneous melanoma, three in all, had partial responses. The study's findings and limits: More expanded clones were seen, on average, in CD8+ T cells than in CD4+.

The protocol was immunoSEQ multiplex PCR, while the TCRdb copy is restricted to in-frame clones and leaves out a portion. The data show over 30,000 clones, around 82% seen once. This TCR came from an adult with an advanced solid tumor such as melanoma, head and neck, liver or kidney cancer. The chain couples TRBV7-2 to TRBJ2-7, with 9 bases identical to TRBD1. The sequencing here drew on CD4+ or CD8+ T cells sorted from blood, taken in a trial of the OX40 agonist ivuxolimab. The CDR3 DNA sequence: TGTGCCAGCAGCTTAGCCGGGACAGGGTATCGCGAGCAGTACTTC. Translating it yields CASSLAGTGYREQYF.